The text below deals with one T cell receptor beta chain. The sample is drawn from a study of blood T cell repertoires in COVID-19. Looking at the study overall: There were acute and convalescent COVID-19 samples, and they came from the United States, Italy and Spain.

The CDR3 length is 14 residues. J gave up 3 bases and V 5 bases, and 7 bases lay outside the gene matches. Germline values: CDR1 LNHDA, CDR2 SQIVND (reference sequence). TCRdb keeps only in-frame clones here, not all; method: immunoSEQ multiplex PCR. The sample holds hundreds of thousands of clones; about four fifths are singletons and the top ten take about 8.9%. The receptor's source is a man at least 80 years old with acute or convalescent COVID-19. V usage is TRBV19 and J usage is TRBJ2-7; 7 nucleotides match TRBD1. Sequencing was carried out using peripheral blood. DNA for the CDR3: TGTGCCAGTAGTCTGCAGGGGGACGGCTACGAGCAGTACTTC. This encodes CASSLQGDGYEQYF. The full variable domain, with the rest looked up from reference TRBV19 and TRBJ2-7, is DGGITQSPKYLFRKEGQNVTLSCEQNLNHDAMYWYRQDPGQGLRLIYYSQIVNDFQKGDIAEGYSVSREKKESFPLTVTSAQKNPTAFYLCASSLQGDGYEQYFGPGTRLTVT.